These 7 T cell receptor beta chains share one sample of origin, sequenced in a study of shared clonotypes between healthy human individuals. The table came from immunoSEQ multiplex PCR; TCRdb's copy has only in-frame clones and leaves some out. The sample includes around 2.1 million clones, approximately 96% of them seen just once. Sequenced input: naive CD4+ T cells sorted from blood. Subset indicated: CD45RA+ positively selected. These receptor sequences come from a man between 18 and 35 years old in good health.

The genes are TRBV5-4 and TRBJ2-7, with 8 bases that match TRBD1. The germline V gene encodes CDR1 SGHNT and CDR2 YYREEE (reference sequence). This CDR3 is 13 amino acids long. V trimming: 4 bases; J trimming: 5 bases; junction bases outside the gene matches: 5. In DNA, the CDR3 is TGTGCCAGCAGCGGGGACAGGATCAACGAGCAGTACTTC. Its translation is CASSGDRINEQYF.

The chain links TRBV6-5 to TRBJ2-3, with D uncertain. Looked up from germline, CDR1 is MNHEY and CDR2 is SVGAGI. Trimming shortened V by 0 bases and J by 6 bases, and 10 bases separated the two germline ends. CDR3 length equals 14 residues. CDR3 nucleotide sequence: TGTGCCAGCAGTTACTCGAATAGGGTCGATACGCAGTATTTT. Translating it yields CASSYSNRVDTQYF.

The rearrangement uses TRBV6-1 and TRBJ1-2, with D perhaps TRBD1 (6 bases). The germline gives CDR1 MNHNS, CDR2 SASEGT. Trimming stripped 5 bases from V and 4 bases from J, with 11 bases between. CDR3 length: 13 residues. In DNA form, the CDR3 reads TGTGCCAGCAGTCCTGGGGGCAGCTATGGCTACACCTTC. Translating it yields CASSPGGSYGYTF.

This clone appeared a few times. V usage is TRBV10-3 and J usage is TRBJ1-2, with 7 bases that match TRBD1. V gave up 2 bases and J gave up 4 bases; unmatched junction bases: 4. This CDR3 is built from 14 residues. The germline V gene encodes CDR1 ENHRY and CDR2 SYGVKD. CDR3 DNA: TGTGCCATCAGTGAGGACAGGGACTCCTATGGCTACACCTTC. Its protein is CAISEDRDSYGYTF.

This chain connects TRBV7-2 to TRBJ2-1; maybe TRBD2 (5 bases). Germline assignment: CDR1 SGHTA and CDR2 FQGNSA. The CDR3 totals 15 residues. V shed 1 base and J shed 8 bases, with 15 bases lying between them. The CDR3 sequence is CASSLDGVGSDEQFF. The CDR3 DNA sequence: TGTGCCAGCAGCTTAGACGGCGTGGGTAGCGATGAGCAGTTCTTC.

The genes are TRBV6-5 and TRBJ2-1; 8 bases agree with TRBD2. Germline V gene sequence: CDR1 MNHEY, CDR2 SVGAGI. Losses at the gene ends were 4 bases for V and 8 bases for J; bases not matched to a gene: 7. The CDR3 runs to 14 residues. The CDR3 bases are TGTGCCAGCAGTTCCGGTAGCGGGATCTATGAGCAGTTCTTC. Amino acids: CASSSGSGIYEQFF.

CDR3 amino acids: CASSVEALPPGEQYF. CDR3 nucleotides: TGTGCCAGCAGCGTAGAAGCGCTCCCCCCGGGGGAGCAGTACTTC. The chain uses TRBV9 and TRBJ2-7; D perhaps matches TRBD2 (5 bases). The germline gives CDR1 SGDLS, CDR2 YYNGEE. The V gene lost 0 bases and the J gene lost 7 bases, with 17 bases spanning the gap. The CDR3 covers 15 residues.